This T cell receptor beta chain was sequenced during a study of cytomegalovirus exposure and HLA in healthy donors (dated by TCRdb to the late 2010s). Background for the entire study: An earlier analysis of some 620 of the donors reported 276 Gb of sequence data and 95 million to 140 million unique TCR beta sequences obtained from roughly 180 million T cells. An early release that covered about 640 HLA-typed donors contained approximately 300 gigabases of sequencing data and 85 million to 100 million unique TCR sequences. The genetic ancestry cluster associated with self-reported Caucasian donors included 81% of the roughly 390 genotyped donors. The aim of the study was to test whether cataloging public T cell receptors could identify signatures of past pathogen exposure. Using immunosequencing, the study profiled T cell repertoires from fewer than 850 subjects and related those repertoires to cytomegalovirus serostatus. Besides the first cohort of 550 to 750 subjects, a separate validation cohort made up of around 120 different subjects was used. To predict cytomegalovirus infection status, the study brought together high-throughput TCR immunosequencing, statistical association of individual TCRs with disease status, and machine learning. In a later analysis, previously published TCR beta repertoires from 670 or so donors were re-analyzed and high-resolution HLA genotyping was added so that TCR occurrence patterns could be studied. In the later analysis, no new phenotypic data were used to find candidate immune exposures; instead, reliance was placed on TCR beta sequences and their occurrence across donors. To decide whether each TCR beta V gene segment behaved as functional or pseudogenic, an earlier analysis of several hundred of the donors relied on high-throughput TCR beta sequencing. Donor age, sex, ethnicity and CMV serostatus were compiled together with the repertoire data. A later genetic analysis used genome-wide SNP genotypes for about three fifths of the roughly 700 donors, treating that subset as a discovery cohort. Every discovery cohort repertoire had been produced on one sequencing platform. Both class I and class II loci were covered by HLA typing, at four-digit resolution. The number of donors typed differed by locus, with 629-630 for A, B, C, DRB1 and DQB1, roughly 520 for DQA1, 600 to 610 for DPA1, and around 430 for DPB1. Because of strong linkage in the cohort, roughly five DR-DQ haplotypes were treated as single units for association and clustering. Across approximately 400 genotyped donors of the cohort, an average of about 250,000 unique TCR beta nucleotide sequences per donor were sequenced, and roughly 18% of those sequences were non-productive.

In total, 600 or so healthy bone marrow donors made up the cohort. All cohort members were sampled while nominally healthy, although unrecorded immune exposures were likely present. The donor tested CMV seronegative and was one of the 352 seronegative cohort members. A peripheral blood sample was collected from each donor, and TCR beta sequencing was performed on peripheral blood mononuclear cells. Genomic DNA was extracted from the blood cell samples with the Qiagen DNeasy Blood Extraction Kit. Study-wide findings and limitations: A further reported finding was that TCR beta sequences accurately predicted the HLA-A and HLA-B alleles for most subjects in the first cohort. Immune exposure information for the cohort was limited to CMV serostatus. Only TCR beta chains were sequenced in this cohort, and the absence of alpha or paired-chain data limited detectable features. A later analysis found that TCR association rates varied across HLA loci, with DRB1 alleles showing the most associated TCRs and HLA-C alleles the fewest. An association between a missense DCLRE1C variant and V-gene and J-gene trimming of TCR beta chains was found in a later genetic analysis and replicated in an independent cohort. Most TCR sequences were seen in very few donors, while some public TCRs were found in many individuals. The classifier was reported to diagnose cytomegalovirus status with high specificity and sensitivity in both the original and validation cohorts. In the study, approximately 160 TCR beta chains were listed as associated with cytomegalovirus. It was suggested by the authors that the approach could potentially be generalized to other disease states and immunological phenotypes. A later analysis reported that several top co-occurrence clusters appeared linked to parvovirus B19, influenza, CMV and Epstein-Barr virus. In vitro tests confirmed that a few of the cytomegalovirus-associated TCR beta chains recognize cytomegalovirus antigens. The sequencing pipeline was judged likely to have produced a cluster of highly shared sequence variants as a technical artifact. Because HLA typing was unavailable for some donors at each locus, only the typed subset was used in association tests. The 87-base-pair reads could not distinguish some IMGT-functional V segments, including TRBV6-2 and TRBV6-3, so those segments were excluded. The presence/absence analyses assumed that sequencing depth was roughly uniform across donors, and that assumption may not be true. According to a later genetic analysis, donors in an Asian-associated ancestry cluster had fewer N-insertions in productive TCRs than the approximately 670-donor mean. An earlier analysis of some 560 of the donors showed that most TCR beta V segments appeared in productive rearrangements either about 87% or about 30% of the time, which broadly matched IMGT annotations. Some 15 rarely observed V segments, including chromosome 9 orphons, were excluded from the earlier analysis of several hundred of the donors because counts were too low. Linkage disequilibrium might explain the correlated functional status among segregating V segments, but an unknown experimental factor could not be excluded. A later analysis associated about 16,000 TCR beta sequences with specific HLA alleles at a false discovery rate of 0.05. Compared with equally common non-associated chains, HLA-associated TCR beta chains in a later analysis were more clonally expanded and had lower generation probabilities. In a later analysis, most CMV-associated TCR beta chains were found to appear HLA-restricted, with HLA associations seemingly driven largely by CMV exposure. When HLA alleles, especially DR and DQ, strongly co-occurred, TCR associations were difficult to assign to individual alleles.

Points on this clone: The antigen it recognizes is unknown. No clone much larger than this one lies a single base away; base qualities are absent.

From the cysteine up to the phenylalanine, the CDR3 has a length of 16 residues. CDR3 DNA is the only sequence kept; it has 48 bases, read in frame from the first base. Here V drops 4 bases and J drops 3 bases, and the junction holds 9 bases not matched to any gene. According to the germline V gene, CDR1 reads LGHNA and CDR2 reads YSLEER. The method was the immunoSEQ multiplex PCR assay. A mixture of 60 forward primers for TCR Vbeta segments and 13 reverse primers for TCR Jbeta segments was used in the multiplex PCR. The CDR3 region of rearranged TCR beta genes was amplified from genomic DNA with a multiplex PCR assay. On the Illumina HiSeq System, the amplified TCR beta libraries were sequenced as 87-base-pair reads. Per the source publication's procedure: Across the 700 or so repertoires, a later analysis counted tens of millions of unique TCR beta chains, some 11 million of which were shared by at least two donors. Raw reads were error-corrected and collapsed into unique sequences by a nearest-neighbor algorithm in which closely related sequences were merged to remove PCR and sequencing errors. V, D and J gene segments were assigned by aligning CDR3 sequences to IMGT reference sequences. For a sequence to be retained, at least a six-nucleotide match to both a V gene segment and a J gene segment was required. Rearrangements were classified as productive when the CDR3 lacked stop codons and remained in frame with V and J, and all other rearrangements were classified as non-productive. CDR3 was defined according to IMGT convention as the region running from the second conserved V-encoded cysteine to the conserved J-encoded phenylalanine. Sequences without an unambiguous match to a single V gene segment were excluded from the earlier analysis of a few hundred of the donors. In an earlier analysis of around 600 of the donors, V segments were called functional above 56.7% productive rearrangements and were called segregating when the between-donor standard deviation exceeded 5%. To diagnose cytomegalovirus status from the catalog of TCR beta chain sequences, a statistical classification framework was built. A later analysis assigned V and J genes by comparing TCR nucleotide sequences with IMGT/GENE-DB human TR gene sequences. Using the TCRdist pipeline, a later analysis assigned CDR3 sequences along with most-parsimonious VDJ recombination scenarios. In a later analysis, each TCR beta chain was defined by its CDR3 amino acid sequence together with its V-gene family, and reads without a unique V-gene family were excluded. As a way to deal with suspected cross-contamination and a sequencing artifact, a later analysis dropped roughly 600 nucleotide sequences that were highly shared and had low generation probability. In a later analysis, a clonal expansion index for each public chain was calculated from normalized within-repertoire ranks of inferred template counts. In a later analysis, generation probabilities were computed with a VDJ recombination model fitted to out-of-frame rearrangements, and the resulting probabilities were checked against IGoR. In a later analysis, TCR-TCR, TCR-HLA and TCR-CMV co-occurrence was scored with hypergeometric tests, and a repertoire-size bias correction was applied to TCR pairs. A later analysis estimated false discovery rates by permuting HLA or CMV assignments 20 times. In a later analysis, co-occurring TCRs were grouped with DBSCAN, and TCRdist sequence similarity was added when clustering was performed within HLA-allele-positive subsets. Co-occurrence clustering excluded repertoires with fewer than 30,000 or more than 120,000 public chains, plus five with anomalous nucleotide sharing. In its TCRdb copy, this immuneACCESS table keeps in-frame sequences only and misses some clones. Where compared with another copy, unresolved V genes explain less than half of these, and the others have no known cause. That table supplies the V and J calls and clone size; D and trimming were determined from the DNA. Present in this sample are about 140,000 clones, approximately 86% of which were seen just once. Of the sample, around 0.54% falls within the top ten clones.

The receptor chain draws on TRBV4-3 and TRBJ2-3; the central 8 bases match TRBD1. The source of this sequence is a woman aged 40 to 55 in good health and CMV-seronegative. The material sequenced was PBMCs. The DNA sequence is TGCGCCAGCAGCCGACTGACAGGGGTGGAAACAGATACGCAGTATTTT. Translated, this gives CASSRLTGVETDTQYF.